This TCR beta chain was sequenced during a study of cytomegalovirus exposure and HLA in healthy donors. Study details: An early data release held tens of millions of unique TCRs from HLA-typed donors.

V gave up 6 bases and J gave up 1 base, with 10 bases separating them. The CDR3 is 13 amino acids. Germline loops: CDR1 KGHSH, CDR2 LQKENI. Study-wide results and limits: Certain sequence variants were highly shared and formed a cluster, and this cluster was likely a sequencing artifact. As a later analysis revealed, most CMV-associated TCR beta chains appeared HLA-restricted.

Concerning this clone itself: What it recognizes is unknown.

Primers included in the PCR were 60 Vbeta and 13 Jbeta primers. Generated by immunoSEQ multiplex PCR, the TCRdb table keeps only in-frame clones and is missing some. The listing contains over 100,000 clones. This TCR was recovered from a man in his forties in good health and CMV-seropositive. Sequencing was carried out using PBMCs. J is TRBJ2-7 and V is TRBV18; D is unresolved. In nucleotides, the CDR3 is TGTGCCAGCTCCGTTGCAGATTCCTACGAGCAGTACTTC. It encodes CASSVADSYEQYF.